Following are 32 T cell receptor beta chains from one sample sequenced in a study of shared clonotypes between healthy human individuals. This table comes from immunoSEQ multiplex PCR, and its TCRdb copy is limited to in-frame clones, with some not included. In the table there are some 2,000,000 clones, roughly 94% of which are singletons. Sequencing was performed on naive CD4+ T cells sorted from blood. The subset was: CD45RA+ positively selected. These TCRs come from a man between 18 and 35 years old in good health.

V and J are TRBV30 and TRBJ1-6, with 7 bases matching TRBD1. The germline gives CDR1 GTSNPN, CDR2 SVGIG (reference sequence). This CDR3 is 14 amino acids long. Germline trimming cut 4 bases from V and 10 bases from J; bases unmatched to any gene: 10. The CDR3: CAWNQNRGWSPLHF. In DNA, the CDR3 is TGTGCCTGGAATCAAAACAGGGGCTGGTCACCCCTCCACTTT.

CDR3 nucleotide sequence: TGTGCCAGCAGTTTATCACAGGCTTTCTCCTACGAGCAGTACTTC. Protein product: CASSLSQAFSYEQYF. V and J are TRBV27 and TRBJ2-7; D is possibly TRBD1 (5 bases). Trimming removed 0 bases at V and 0 bases at J, with 9 bases between. Germline V gene data show CDR1 as MNHEY and CDR2 as SMNVEV (reference sequence). This CDR3 has 15 residues.

As regards this clone: The sample contains more than one DNA sequence encoding this CDR3. The V and J genes are TRBV5-1 and TRBJ2-7, with D perhaps matching TRBD1 (5 bases). Germline-derived CDR1 and CDR2 are SGHRS and YFSETQ. V dropped 1 base and J dropped 3 bases, with 11 bases sitting between them. CDR3 size: 14 residues. CDR3: CASSLIAGIYEQYF. The CDR3 nucleotides are TGCGCCAGCAGCTTGATTGCAGGGATCTACGAGCAGTACTTC. Full variable domain (outside the CDR3, taken from reference TRBV5-1 and TRBJ2-7): KAGVTQTPRYLIKTRGQQVTLSCSPISGHRSVSWYQQTPGQGLQFLFEYFSETQRNKGNFPGRFSGRQFSNSRSEMNVSTLELGDSALYLCASSLIAGIYEQYFGPGTRLTVT.

This chain connects TRBV2 to TRBJ2-5, with 14 bases that match TRBD2. Germline loops: CDR1 SNHLY, CDR2 FYNNEI. With 5 bases clipped from V and 3 bases from J, the junction kept 2 bases outside the gene matches. The CDR3 spans 15 residues. This CDR3 reads CASSPGLAGEETQYF. The DNA of the CDR3 is TGTGCCAGCAGTCCGGGACTAGCGGGAGAAGAGACCCAGTACTTC.

The chain uses TRBV4-3 and TRBJ1-4, with D perhaps TRBD1 (5 bases). Germline CDR1 LGHNA, CDR2 YSLEER. This CDR3 is built from 15 residues. V was clipped by 1 base and J by 5 bases, with 11 bases between them. The CDR3 DNA is TGCGCCAGCAGCCAAGTTTCGGGGCAGAATGAAAAACTGTTTTTT. As protein: CASSQVSGQNEKLFF.

The chain recombines TRBV5-5 with TRBJ1-2; D is unresolved. The germline gives CDR1 SGHKS, CDR2 YYEKEE (reference sequence). The CDR3 is 14 residues long. The V gene lost 1 base and the J gene lost 1 base, with 8 bases spanning the gap. This CDR3 is CASSLHGVNYGYTF. The CDR3 nucleotides are TGTGCCAGCAGCTTGCACGGGGTTAACTATGGCTACACCTTC.

This clone was seen once. Other DNA sequences from this sample encode an identical CDR3 as well. This chain connects TRBV2 to TRBJ2-2; 11 nucleotides agree with TRBD2. The CDR3 is 15 residues long. The V and J ends lost 6 bases and 1 base, in that order; junction bases with no gene match: 1. Germline values: CDR1 SNHLY, CDR2 FYNNEI. CDR3 DNA: TGTGCCAGCAGAGGGACTAGCGGGAACACCGGGGAGCTGTTTTTT. Protein sequence: CASRGTSGNTGELFF.

The chain uses TRBV18 and TRBJ1-1; 7 bases fit TRBD1. From germline, CDR1 is KGHSH and CDR2 LQKENI. Germline trimming cut 2 bases from V and 8 bases from J; bases unmatched to any gene: 5. The CDR3 length is 13 residues. CDR3 nucleotide sequence: TGTGCCAGCTCACCAACCCTGGACAGGGAAGCTTTCTTT. Residues: CASSPTLDREAFF.

This sequence joins TRBV7-9 and TRBJ2-7; possibly TRBD1 for D (7 bases). Per germline, CDR1 SEHNR and CDR2 FQNEAQ (reference sequence). The CDR3 consists of 13 residues. V was trimmed by 3 bases and J by 11 bases, leaving 17 bases between them. CDR3 in amino acids: CASSFQGGHLEYF. The CDR3, as DNA: TGTGCCAGCAGCTTTCAGGGGGGCCATCTCGAGTACTTC.

This chain links TRBV30 with TRBJ2-1, with 10 bases fitting TRBD2. CDR1 is GTSNPN, CDR2 SVGIG, per germline (reference sequence). This CDR3 has 15 amino acids. J lost 3 bases, V lost 2 bases, and 4 bases had no gene match. CDR3 coding DNA: TGTGCCTGGAGTCCCGGACTAGCGGACTACAATGAGCAGTTCTTC. Its protein is CAWSPGLADYNEQFF.

This chain uses TRBV7-2 with TRBJ2-1; perhaps TRBD2 as D (8 bases). This CDR3 region has 12 residues. In germline, CDR1 is SGHTA, CDR2 FQGNSA. Trimming removed 4 bases from V and 12 bases from J, with 13 bases in between. The CDR3 bases are TGTGCCAGCAGCTCGGGAGGGGGCGTGCAGTTCTTC. This codes for CASSSGGGVQFF.

The chain has TRBV21-1 and TRBJ2-7; the table's D gene call, TRBD1, was not cross checked with the DNA. TRBV21-1 is a recognized pseudogene. The CDR3 extends over 14 amino acids. CDR3: CASTPQVNSYEQYF. CDR3 DNA: TGTGCCAGCACCCCACAGGTTAACTCCTACGAGCAGTACTTC.

V is TRBV9 and J is TRBJ1-5, with D perhaps TRBD1 (6 bases). The V end lost 6 bases, the J end lost 3 bases, and 16 bases lay between the germline ends. The length of the CDR3 is 15 residues. From germline, CDR1 is SGDLS and CDR2 YYNGEE. Here the CDR3 DNA reads TGTGCCAGCAACATAGGGGGATCGACCAATCAGCCCCAGCATTTT. As protein: CASNIGGSTNQPQHF.

J is TRBJ1-5 and V is TRBV5-8; D possibly corresponds to TRBD1 (6 bases). In germline, CDR1 is SGHTS, CDR2 YDEGEE. This CDR3 has 16 residues. V gave up 2 bases and J gave up 5 bases, with 17 bases separating them. CDR3 bases: TGTGCCAGCAGCTTTACAGGGAGGTTTCGTTATCAGCCCCAGCATTTT. This encodes CASSFTGRFRYQPQHF. The whole variable domain, filled in from reference TRBV5-8 and TRBJ1-5, reads EAGVTQSPTHLIKTRGQQATLRCSPISGHTSVYWYQQALGLGLQFLLWYDEGEERNRGNFPPRFSGRQFPNYSSELNVNALELEDSALYLCASSFTGRFRYQPQHFGDGTRLSIL.

CDR3 amino acids: CATEGRTYEQYF. CDR3 DNA: TGTGCCACAGAAGGACGCACCTACGAGCAGTACTTC. J is TRBJ2-7 and V is TRBV6-6; D unresolved. Trimming shortened V by 10 bases and J by 2 bases, and 12 bases separated the two germline ends. Germline V lookup: CDR1 MNHNY, CDR2 SVGAGI (reference sequence). CDR3 length: 12 amino acids.

The CDR3 region is CASSLVSGTSRAAGYTF. The CDR3 DNA sequence: TGTGCCAGCAGCTTAGTTAGTGGGACCTCCAGGGCAGCTGGCTACACCTTC. This chain links TRBV7-9 with TRBJ1-2; a possible D gene is TRBD1 (5 bases). The CDR3 has 17 amino acids. The V gene's germline CDR1 is SEHNR and CDR2 FQNEAQ (reference sequence). Deletions cut 1 base from V and 7 bases from J, with 22 bases between.

CDR3 nucleotides: TGTGCCAGCAGTCTTAAGACATCGACGGAGTATGGCTACACCTTC. It encodes CASSLKTSTEYGYTF. The V call is TRBV6-6, the J call TRBJ1-2; D is uncertain. Germline assignment: CDR1 MNHNY and CDR2 SVGAGI (reference sequence). CDR3 length equals 15 residues. V was trimmed by 5 bases and J by 5 bases, leaving 18 bases between them.

With respect to this clone: The conserved closing phenylalanine or tryptophan is absent in this CDR3, likely reflecting a read error. Because the CDR3's place on the DNA is in doubt, the DNA is left out and the CDR3 is given as listed by TCRdb. The V gene is TRBV10-3, the J gene TRBJ1-2. Termini included, the CDR3 measures 9 amino acids. Germline V gene sequence: CDR1 ENHRY, CDR2 SYGVKD. The CDR3 sequence is CAISDSSGI.

This chain uses TRBV6-1 with TRBJ2-3; D gene ambiguous. CDR3 length: 15 amino acids. Trimming pared 3 bases from V and 0 bases from J, leaving 10 bases between. The germline V gene has CDR1 MNHNS and CDR2 SASEGT. CDR3 in amino acids: CASSDAVGSTDTQYF. In DNA, the CDR3 is TGTGCCAGCAGTGACGCTGTGGGTAGCACAGATACGCAGTATTTT.

This chain joins TRBV10-3 and TRBJ1-1; 7 positions agree with TRBD1. Germline lookup yields CDR1 ENHRY and CDR2 SYGVKD. Losses at the gene ends were 10 bases for V and 1 base for J; bases not matched to a gene: 12. CDR3 length: 15 residues. The CDR3 spells CASRGAIGENTEAFF. Written as DNA, the CDR3 is TGTGCCAGCAGGGGGGCAATAGGGGAGAACACTGAAGCTTTCTTT.

The genes are TRBV5-1 and TRBJ2-1; possibly TRBD2 for D (6 bases). Trimming cost V 0 bases and J 8 bases, with 12 bases left between them. The CDR3 extends over 14 amino acids. Per germline, CDR1 SGHRS and CDR2 YFSETQ. The CDR3 region has the DNA TGCGCCAGCAGCTTGGGACTAGAGGTACATGAGCAGTTCTTC. Its protein is CASSLGLEVHEQFF.

This chain links TRBV18 with TRBJ1-2; D call uncertain. CDR3 length: 14 amino acids. The germline gives CDR1 KGHSH, CDR2 LQKENI. The V and J ends lost 0 bases and 2 bases respectively, with 7 bases between them. CDR3 in amino acids: CASSPPVVNYGYTF. DNA for the CDR3: TGTGCCAGCTCACCACCCGTTGTAAACTATGGCTACACCTTC.

The rearrangement uses TRBV10-3 and TRBJ1-5, with TRBD1 identical over 8 bases. The V and J ends lost 10 bases and 7 bases, in that order; junction bases with no gene match: 9. This CDR3 has 13 amino acids. Germline V lookup: CDR1 ENHRY, CDR2 SYGVKD. The CDR3 DNA reads as TGTGCCACCACAACGACAGGGGACCAGCCCCAGCATTTT. This encodes CATTTTGDQPQHF.

This rearrangement joins TRBV6-6 to TRBJ1-5; a possible D gene is TRBD1 (6 bases). Germline CDR1 and CDR2: MNHNY and SVGAGI (reference sequence). V was shortened by 5 bases and J by 3 bases, with 14 bases between the two germline ends. The CDR3 runs to 15 residues. The CDR3 nucleotides read TGTGCCAGCAGTGACGAACAGGGAAACAATCAGCCCCAGCATTTT. This translates into CASSDEQGNNQPQHF.

The genes are TRBV9 and TRBJ1-4; the D is unclear. This CDR3 has 14 amino acids. Germline CDR1 SGDLS, CDR2 YYNGEE. The V end lost 4 bases, the J end lost 5 bases, and 12 bases lay between the germline ends. CDR3 DNA: TGTGCCAGCAGCTCCGAGGGAGAAAATGAAAAACTGTTTTTT. Translation: CASSSEGENEKLFF.

V and J are TRBV2 and TRBJ2-7; TRBD1 aligns across 8 bases. V trimming: 6 bases; J trimming: 2 bases; junction bases outside the gene matches: 6. This CDR3 is built from 14 residues. The V gene's germline CDR1 is SNHLY and CDR2 FYNNEI. The CDR3 spells CASSDRDRPYEQYF. The CDR3 DNA reads TGTGCCAGCAGCGACCGGGACAGGCCCTACGAGCAGTACTTC.

This chain links TRBV12-5 with TRBJ1-2; D uncertain. CDR1 is LGHNT, CDR2 FRNRAP, per germline. Deletions cut 6 bases from V and 2 bases from J, with 10 bases between. The CDR3 extends over 13 amino acids. The CDR3 protein is CASGTDGNYGYTF. CDR3 bases: TGTGCTAGTGGAACCGACGGCAACTATGGCTACACCTTC.

Concerning this clone itself: This sample includes further DNA sequences coding for the same CDR3. The chain uses TRBV6-1 and TRBJ2-7; D is ambiguous. V was cut by 5 bases and J by 4 bases, with 6 bases left in between. The CDR3 covers 11 residues. The germline V gene has CDR1 MNHNS and CDR2 SASEGT. The CDR3 DNA is TGTGCCAGCAGTAAAGGATACGAGCAGTACTTC. Its protein product is CASSKGYEQYF.

The chain has TRBV5-4 and TRBJ1-4; TRBD1 matches at 8 bases. This CDR3 has 14 amino acids. The trim removed 4 bases at V and 6 bases at J, leaving 5 bases unmatched. Germline CDR1 is SGHNT and CDR2 is YYREEE (reference sequence). CDR3 sequence: CASSAGGGHEKLFF. Here the CDR3 DNA reads TGTGCCAGCAGCGCAGGGGGCGGCCATGAAAAACTGTTTTTT.

The chain uses TRBV7-6 and TRBJ1-6, with a tentative D call TRBD1 (6 bases). There are 15 residues in the CDR3. V gave up 2 bases and J gave up 8 bases, with 13 bases separating them. Germline V gene data show CDR1 as SGHVS and CDR2 as FNYEAQ. Here the CDR3 DNA reads TGTGCCAGCAGCTTACGTCCGGACAGAGATTCACCCCTCCACTTT. Residues: CASSLRPDRDSPLHF.

The chain recombines TRBV9 with TRBJ2-7; 10 bases line up with TRBD2. Germline loops: CDR1 SGDLS, CDR2 YYNGEE. The CDR3 runs 15 residues. Trimming removed 4 bases from V and 2 bases from J; junction bases left unmatched: 6. In DNA, the CDR3 is TGTGCCAGCAGCCCCCAGACTAGCGGGCCCTACGAGCAGTACTTC. Its protein is CASSPQTSGPYEQYF.

The chain is built from TRBV10-3 and TRBJ2-5, with 8 bases lining up with TRBD2. The V gene's germline CDR1 is ENHRY and CDR2 SYGVKD. The CDR3 has 14 amino acids. V was pared by 3 bases and J by 5 bases, with 5 bases of the junction left unmatched. CDR3 in DNA: TGTGCCATCAGTGAATGGGCTAGCGGGGAGACCCAGTACTTC. This encodes CAISEWASGETQYF.